These 3 T cell receptor beta chains originate from one sample sequenced in a study of shared clonotypes between healthy human individuals (dated by TCRdb to the early 2020s). The library was obtained by the immunoSEQ multiplex PCR assay. Not all clones reach the TCRdb copy of this immuneACCESS table, which keeps in-frame sequences only. Checked studies attribute under half of the gap to unresolved V genes and leave the rest unexplained. In this sample the table shows about a million clones, 77% of which occur a single time. The ten largest clones add up to more than 0.85% of the sample. Sequenced sample: memory CD4+ T cells from PBMCs. According to the study, the label for this sample's cell subset or site signals: CD45RA-negative fraction. Every receptor here comes from a young man in good health. Some clones in this sample may be carry-over from other donors' samples.

The chain links TRBV6-1 to TRBJ1-1; 8 bases fit TRBD1. V lost 3 bases, J lost 1 base, and 7 bases stayed unmatched. In germline, CDR1 is MNHNS, CDR2 SASEGT. The CDR3 extends over 16 amino acids. The CDR3 DNA sequence: TGTGCCAGCAGTGACCGGACAGGGAAGGGGAACACTGAAGCTTTCTTT. This translates into CASSDRTGKGNTEAFF.

Concerning this clone itself: The identical CDR3 is also encoded by other nucleotide sequences in the sample. For the CDR3, the DNA is TGTGCCAGCAGGGACAGGGGCAATGAGCAGTTCTTC. It yields the protein CASRDRGNEQFF. J is TRBJ2-1 and V is TRBV2; 9 positions match TRBD1. The ends lost 6 bases at V and 6 bases at J; junction bases unmatched: 0. This CDR3 has 12 residues. CDR1 and CDR2 from the germline V gene are SNHLY and FYNNEI.

This clone has a count of ten or more. The gene calls are TRBV28 and TRBJ1-5; D unclear. The CDR3 length is 12 residues. Germline-derived CDR1 and CDR2 are MDHEN and SYDVKM. DNA of the CDR3: TGTGTCACAACAGCGGCCAATCAGCCCCAGCATTTT. Amino acids: CVTTAANQPQHF.